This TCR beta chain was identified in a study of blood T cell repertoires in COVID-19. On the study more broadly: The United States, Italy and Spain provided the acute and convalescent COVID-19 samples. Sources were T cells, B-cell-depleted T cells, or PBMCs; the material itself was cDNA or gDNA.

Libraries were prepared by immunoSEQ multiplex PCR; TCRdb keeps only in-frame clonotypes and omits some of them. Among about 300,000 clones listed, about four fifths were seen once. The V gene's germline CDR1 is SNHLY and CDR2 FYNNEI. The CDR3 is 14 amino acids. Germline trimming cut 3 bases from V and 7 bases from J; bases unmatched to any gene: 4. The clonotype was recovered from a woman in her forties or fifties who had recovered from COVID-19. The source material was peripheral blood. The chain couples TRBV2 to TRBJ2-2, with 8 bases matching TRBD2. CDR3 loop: CASSDRLAIGELFF. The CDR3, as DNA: TGTGCCAGCAGTGACAGACTAGCGATCGGGGAGCTGTTTTTT.